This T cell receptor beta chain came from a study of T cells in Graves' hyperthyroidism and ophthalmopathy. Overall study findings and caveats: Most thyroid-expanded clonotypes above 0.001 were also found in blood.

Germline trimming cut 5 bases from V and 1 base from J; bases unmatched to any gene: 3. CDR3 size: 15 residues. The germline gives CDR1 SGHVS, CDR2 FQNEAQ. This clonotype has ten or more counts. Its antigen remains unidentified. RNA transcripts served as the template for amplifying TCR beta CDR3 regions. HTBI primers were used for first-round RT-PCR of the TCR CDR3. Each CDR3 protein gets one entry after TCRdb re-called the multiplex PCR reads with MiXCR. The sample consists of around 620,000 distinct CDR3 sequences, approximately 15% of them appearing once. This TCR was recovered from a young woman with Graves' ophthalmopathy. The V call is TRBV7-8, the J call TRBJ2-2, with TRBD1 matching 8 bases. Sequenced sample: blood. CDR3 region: CASSPTGGNTGELFF. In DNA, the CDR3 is TGTGCCAGCAGCCCCACAGGGGGGAACACCGGGGAGCTGTTTTTT. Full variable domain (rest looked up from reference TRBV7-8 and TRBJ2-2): GAGVSQSPRYKVAKRGQDVALRCDPISGHVSLFWYQQALGQGPEFLTYFQNEAQLDKSGLPSDRFFAERPEGSVSTLKIQRTQQEDSAVYLCASSPTGGNTGELFFGEGSRLTVL.